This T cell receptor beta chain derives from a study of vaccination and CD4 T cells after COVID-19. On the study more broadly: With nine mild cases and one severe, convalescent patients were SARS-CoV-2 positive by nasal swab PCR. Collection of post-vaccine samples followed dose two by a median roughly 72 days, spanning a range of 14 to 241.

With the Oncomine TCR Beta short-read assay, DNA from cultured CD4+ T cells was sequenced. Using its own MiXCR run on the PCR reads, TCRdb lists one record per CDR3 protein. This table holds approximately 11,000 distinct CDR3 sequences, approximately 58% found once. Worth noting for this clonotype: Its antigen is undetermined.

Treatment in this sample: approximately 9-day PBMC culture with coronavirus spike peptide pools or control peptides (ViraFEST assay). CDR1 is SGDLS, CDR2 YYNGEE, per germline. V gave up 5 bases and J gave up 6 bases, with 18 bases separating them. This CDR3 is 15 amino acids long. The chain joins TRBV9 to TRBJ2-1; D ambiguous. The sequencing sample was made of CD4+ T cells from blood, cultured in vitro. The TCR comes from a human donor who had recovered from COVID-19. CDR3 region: CASSETGYETNEQFF. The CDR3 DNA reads TGTGCCAGCAGTGAGACCGGGTACGAAACCAATGAGCAGTTCTTC.